Below, 19 T cell receptor beta chains from the same sample are listed, as sequenced in a study of T-cell reconstitution after alpha-beta-depleted transplantation in children. Unique molecular identifiers were used to barcode this TCRbeta library. TCRdb recomputed calls from the PCR reads with MiXCR, one row per CDR3 protein. Among some 490,000 distinct CDR3 sequences, around an eighth were seen once, and the ten largest hold around 5.6%. The sample here was PBMCs from the stem cell graft donor, taken from the stem cell graft. Receptors originate from a human donor who donated a stem cell graft to a child with combined immunodeficiency.

This clonotype was counted at least ten times. The chain couples TRBV12-3 or TRBV12-4 to TRBJ1-2, with D possibly matching TRBD1 (6 bases). Trimming pared 6 bases from V and 0 bases from J, leaving 14 bases between. The CDR3 has 15 amino acids. This CDR3 reads CASSQNRVTNYGYTF. The CDR3 DNA follows: TGTGCCAGCAGCCAGAACAGGGTTACTAACTATGGCTACACCTTC.

The chain couples TRBV5-6 to TRBJ1-3; no reliable D call. Trimming took off 6 bases at V and 4 bases at J, with 23 bases between the two ends. CDR1 and CDR2 (germline): SGHDT, YYEEEE. The CDR3 has 17 residues. DNA of the CDR3: TGTGCCAGCATCGCCAGCAGCTTACAACCTGGAGGAAACACCATATATTTT. This sequence encodes CASIASSLQPGGNTIYF.

The V and J genes are TRBV29-1 and TRBJ2-2, with 8 bases matching TRBD2. Germline assignment: CDR1 SQVTM and CDR2 ANQGSEA. The CDR3 loop spans 15 amino acids. Germline trimming cut 5 bases from V and 6 bases from J; bases unmatched to any gene: 11. CDR3 nucleotides: TGCAGCGTTTATACCGGGACTAGTTTTGCCGGGGAGCTGTTTTTT. Translating gives CSVYTGTSFAGELFF.

This clonotype was counted between two and nine times. V and J are TRBV4-2 and TRBJ2-5; D might be TRBD2 (6 bases). The length of the CDR3 is 16 residues. Trimming removed 1 base from V and 5 bases from J, with 17 bases in between. Germline-derived CDR1 and CDR2 are LGHNA and YNFKEQ. The CDR3 bases are TGTGCCAGCAGCCAAGGGGCTAGCCCGGGGGTGGAGACCCAGTACTTC. It codes for CASSQGASPGVETQYF.

The sample holds many counts of this clonotype. This rearrangement joins TRBV7-2 to TRBJ2-3, with 13 bases fitting TRBD2. Germline CDR1 reads SGHTA; CDR2 reads FQGNSA. The CDR3 is 16 amino acids. The ends lost 4 bases at V and 7 bases at J; junction bases unmatched: 8. CDR3 region: CASSSTSGRAGYTQYF. The CDR3 coding sequence is TGTGCCAGCAGCTCCACTAGCGGGAGGGCCGGGTATACGCAGTATTTT.

The chain has TRBV29-1 and TRBJ1-2, with D perhaps TRBD1 (6 bases). The germline V gene encodes CDR1 SQVTM and CDR2 ANQGSEA. Trimming left V 4 bases short and J 6 bases short, with 12 bases between. The CDR3 spans 12 residues. CDR3 sequence (DNA): TGCAGCGTTGCCGGGGGGCGGGATGGCTACACCTTC. It encodes CSVAGGRDGYTF.

This rearrangement joins TRBV5-1 to TRBJ2-1, with TRBD2 matching 9 bases. CDR1 is SGHRS and CDR2 is YFSETQ in the germline V gene. V lost 3 bases and J lost 3; bases outside the gene matches: 10. The CDR3 has 17 amino acids. The CDR3 sequence: CASSSHSTSGSYNEQFF. CDR3 bases: TGCGCCAGCAGCTCACACTCGACTAGCGGAAGCTACAATGAGCAGTTCTTC.

The V call is TRBV6-2 or TRBV6-3, the J call TRBJ2-1; unclear D gene. Trimming took off 6 bases at V and 0 bases at J, with 12 bases between the two ends. CDR1 is MNHEY and CDR2 is SVGEGT in the germline V gene. This CDR3 region has 15 residues. The CDR3 is CASSHWAISYNEQFF. As DNA, the CDR3 is TGTGCCAGCAGCCACTGGGCTATCTCCTACAATGAGCAGTTCTTC.

This clonotype was counted at least ten times. V usage is TRBV29-1 and J usage is TRBJ2-7; tentatively, D is TRBD1 or TRBD2 (5 bases each). This CDR3 is built from 13 residues. Germline assignment: CDR1 SQVTM and CDR2 ANQGSEA. V gave up 1 base and J gave up 1 base, with 8 bases separating them. The CDR3 DNA reads TGCAGCGTTGAAGCCAGGGAGTCCTACGAGCAGTACTTC. This sequence encodes CSVEARESYEQYF.

This clonotype was found many times. The genes are TRBV6-1 and TRBJ1-1, with D unresolved. Germline CDR1 MNHNS, CDR2 SASEGT. The CDR3 totals 13 residues. The germline V and J ends were trimmed by 5 bases and 7 bases, with 14 bases remaining between them. CDR3 sequence: CASSRGSEGEAFF. CDR3 bases: TGTGCCAGCAGTCGCGGTTCGGAGGGTGAAGCTTTCTTT.

The sample holds many counts of this clonotype. The V call is TRBV4-1, the J call TRBJ2-1; TRBD2 matches at 13 bases. There are 16 residues in the CDR3. The germline V gene has CDR1 MGHRA and CDR2 YSYEKL. The trim removed 0 bases at V and 10 bases at J, leaving 6 bases unmatched. CDR3 residues: CASSQDGTSGGAEQFF. CDR3 nucleotides: TGCGCCAGCAGCCAAGATGGTACTAGCGGGGGGGCCGAGCAGTTCTTC.

A few counts support this clonotype. This CDR3 is CASSEFGQFNEQYF. CDR3 bases: TGTGCCAGCAGTGAATTCGGGCAGTTCAACGAGCAGTACTTC. The chain combines TRBV6-1 with TRBJ2-7; D is unclear. The CDR3 runs to 14 residues. The V gene's germline CDR1 is MNHNS and CDR2 SASEGT. The germline V and J ends were trimmed by 2 bases and 5 bases, with 13 bases remaining between them.

The chain carries TRBV12-3 or TRBV12-4 and TRBJ2-1, with TRBD2 matching over 8 bases. This CDR3 contains 16 residues. After removal of 5 bases from V and 1 base from J, the junction contained 7 bases not matched to a gene. Here the CDR3 DNA reads TGTGCCAGCAGTCCCCCCCGGGGGGGGTCCTACAATGAGCAGTTCTTC. As protein: CASSPPRGGSYNEQFF.

The V gene is TRBV24-1, the J gene TRBJ2-4; either TRBD1 or TRBD2 may fit D (5 bases each). This CDR3 spans 19 amino acids. The germline V gene has CDR1 KGHDR and CDR2 SFDVKD. V gave up 4 bases and J gave up 4 bases, with 25 bases separating them. The DNA of the CDR3 is TGTGCCACCAGTGACCCCGGGACCACGGGGAGAGTTTGGAAAAACATTCAGTACTTC. This sequence encodes CATSDPGTTGRVWKNIQYF.

This clonotype was counted once. This may arise from a read error, as a much more abundant clone is one base away. The V and J genes are TRBV9 and TRBJ1-1; D uncertain. The germline CDR1 and CDR2 sequences are SGDLS and YYNGEE. This CDR3 comprises 13 residues. V was shortened by 9 bases and J by 3 bases, with 15 bases between the two germline ends. CDR3 in DNA: TGTGCCACCACTGCGGGGAGCGACACTGAAGCTTTCTTT. Translation gives CATTAGSDTEAFF.

This clonotype has only a few counts. The chain couples TRBV4-3 to TRBJ2-3, with 12 bases matching TRBD2. J lost 1 base, V lost 1 base, and 9 bases had no gene match. Germline CDR1 and CDR2: LGHNA and YSLEER. The CDR3 consists of 19 residues. CDR3 sequence: CASSQVLAGGLWGTDTQYF. CDR3 bases: TGCGCCAGCAGCCAAGTTCTAGCGGGGGGGCTCTGGGGCACAGATACGCAGTATTTT.

In its sample, this clonotype was seen a few times. The CDR3 protein is CASSLGTGVWETQYF. The CDR3 nucleotides read TGTGCCAGCAGCCTAGGGACAGGGGTGTGGGAGACCCAGTACTTC. This chain uses TRBV9 with TRBJ2-5; 10 positions agree with TRBD1. This CDR3 has 15 amino acids. Germline CDR1 and CDR2: SGDLS and YYNGEE. With V trimmed by 4 bases and J by 5 bases, 8 bases remained unmatched.

A word on this clonotype: A read error may produce the germline difference seen at one junction end. V gene TRBV6-5 combines with J gene TRBJ2-5; no clear D gene. CDR3 size: 14 residues. The germline gives CDR1 MNHEY, CDR2 SVGAGI. The CDR3 loop is CASNYSVGSETQYF. DNA for the CDR3: TGTGCAAGCAATTACTCGGTGGGGTCGGAGACCCAGTACTTC.

This clonotype occurred many times. V usage is TRBV12-5 and J usage is TRBJ1-2; the D is unclear. V lost 6 bases and J 7 bases, leaving 18 bases between the germline ends. Germline lookup yields CDR1 LGHNT and CDR2 FRNRAP. This CDR3 region has 14 residues. CDR3 nucleotides: TGTGCTAGTGGCCGTACGCACCTAACTGGTGGCTACACCTTC. Encoded protein: CASGRTHLTGGYTF. The full variable domain, with the rest looked up from reference TRBV12-5 and TRBJ1-2, is DARVTQTPRHKVTEMGQEVTMRCQPILGHNTVFWYRQTMMQGLELLAYFRNRAPLDDSGMPKDRFSAEMPDATLATLKIQPSEPRDSAVYFCASGRTHLTGGYTFGSGTRLTVV.